This paragraph covers one T cell receptor (beta chain) sequence. The antigen it binds to is not known. Receptors were amplified or captured by the immunoSEQ multiplex PCR assay. For the multiplex PCR, a mixture combining 60 forward primers for TCR Vbeta segments and 13 reverse primers for TCR Jbeta segments was used. The CDR3 region of rearranged TCR beta genes was amplified from genomic DNA with a multiplex PCR assay. Amplified TCR beta libraries were sequenced as 87-base-pair reads on the Illumina HiSeq System. Under the source paper's analysis protocol: Across the 670 or so repertoires, a later analysis counted tens of millions of unique TCR beta chains, around 10 million of which were shared by at least two donors. A nearest-neighbor algorithm error-corrected the raw reads and collapsed the reads into unique sequences, merging closely related sequences to remove PCR and sequencing errors. CDR3 sequences were aligned to IMGT reference sequences to assign V, D and J gene segments. For a sequence to be retained, a match of at least six nucleotides to both a V gene segment and a J gene segment was required. A rearrangement counted as productive if the CDR3 had no stop codons and remained in frame with V and J, and every other rearrangement counted as non-productive. CDR3 was defined by IMGT convention, running from the second conserved V-encoded cysteine to the conserved J-encoded phenylalanine. Sequences without an unambiguous match to a single V gene segment were excluded from the earlier analysis of approximately 600 of the donors. In an earlier analysis of several hundred of the donors, a V segment was called functional when productive rearrangements were above 56.7%, and segregating when the standard deviation between donors exceeded 5%. A statistical classification framework was built to diagnose cytomegalovirus status from the catalog of TCR beta chain sequences. In a later analysis, TCR nucleotide sequences were compared against IMGT/GENE-DB human TR gene sequences so that V and J genes could be assigned. The TCRdist pipeline was used in a later analysis to assign CDR3 sequences and most-parsimonious VDJ recombination scenarios. In a later analysis, each TCR beta chain was defined by its CDR3 amino acid sequence together with its V-gene family, and reads lacking a unique V-gene family were excluded. As a way to deal with suspected cross-contamination and a sequencing artifact, a later analysis dropped nearly 600 nucleotide sequences that were highly shared and had low generation probability. In a later analysis, a clonal expansion index was calculated for each public chain from normalized within-repertoire ranks of inferred template counts. In a later analysis, generation probabilities were computed with a VDJ recombination model fitted to out-of-frame rearrangements, and the resulting probabilities were checked against IGoR. In a later analysis, TCR-TCR, TCR-HLA and TCR-CMV co-occurrence was scored with hypergeometric tests, and a repertoire-size bias correction was applied to TCR pairs. False discovery rates were estimated in a later analysis by permuting HLA or CMV assignments 20 times. A later analysis grouped co-occurring TCRs with DBSCAN, adding TCRdist sequence similarity when clustering within HLA-allele-positive subsets. Repertoires with fewer than 30,000 or more than 120,000 public chains were left out of co-occurrence clustering, as were about 5 repertoires with anomalous nucleotide sharing. As stored in TCRdb, this immuneACCESS dataset retains in-frame rearrangements with V and J assigned. A fraction of the clones does not appear; measured against another copy, unresolved V genes explain less than half of the discrepancy, and the remainder lacks a known reason. V and J calls plus clone size are reproduced from that table; the DNA served to infer D and trimming. This sample's table contains more than 90,000 clones. The ten biggest clones cover 3.7% of the sample.

This sample is part of a study of cytomegalovirus exposure and HLA in healthy donors (TCRdb year 2017). Context from the whole study: In an earlier analysis of under 750 of the donors, approximately 300 Gb of sequence data and approximately 100 million unique TCR beta sequences from approximately 180 million T cells were reported. Both class I and class II loci were covered by HLA typing, at four-digit resolution. The study aimed to test whether signatures of past pathogen exposure could be identified by cataloging public T cell receptors. Along with the approximately 600-subject first cohort, a separate validation cohort of 120 different subjects was used. The T cell repertoires of under 700 subjects were profiled by immunosequencing and related to cytomegalovirus serostatus. The number of donors typed differed by locus, with 629-630 for A, B, C, DRB1 and DQB1, over 500 for DQA1, about 610 for DPA1, and 450 to 480 for DPB1. In the later analysis, no new phenotypic data were used to find candidate immune exposures; instead, reliance was placed on TCR beta sequences and their occurrence across donors. The study combined high-throughput TCR immunosequencing, statistical association of individual TCRs with disease status, and machine learning to predict cytomegalovirus infection status. Of the roughly 400 genotyped donors, 81% were placed in the genetic ancestry cluster associated with self-reported Caucasian donors. A later analysis re-examined previously published TCR beta repertoires from more than 650 donors and added high-resolution HLA genotyping to investigate patterns of TCR occurrence. Donor age, sex, ethnicity and CMV serostatus were compiled alongside the repertoire data. Among around 400 genotyped donors of the cohort, an average of approximately 250,000 unique TCR beta nucleotide sequences were sequenced per donor, roughly a sixth of them non-productive. An early release covering just under 650 HLA-typed donors comprised approximately 300 gigabases of sequencing data and roughly 86 million unique TCR sequences. All discovery cohort repertoires had been generated on a single sequencing platform. Genome-wide SNP genotypes for about 60% of the roughly 670 donors were used in a later genetic analysis, which treated that subset as a discovery cohort. To decide whether each TCR beta V gene segment behaved as functional or pseudogenic, an earlier analysis of over 500 of the donors relied on high-throughput TCR beta sequencing. A few DR-DQ haplotypes were handled as single units for association and clustering because linkage in the cohort was strong. Results and caveats for the whole study, not just this receptor: CMV serostatus was the only immune exposure information available for the cohort. A later analysis found that HLA-associated TCR beta chains were more clonally expanded and had lower generation probabilities than equally common non-associated chains. Because counts were too low, more than 15 rarely observed V segments, including chromosome 9 orphons, were excluded from the earlier analysis of 587 of the donors. A later analysis found that TCR association rates varied across HLA loci, with DRB1 alleles showing the most associated TCRs and HLA-C alleles the fewest. Across donors, most TCR sequences were observed very rarely, whereas some public TCRs were present in many individuals. Correlated functional status among segregating V segments might reflect linkage disequilibrium, but an unknown experimental factor could not be ruled out. Some IMGT-functional V segments, including TRBV6-2 and TRBV6-3, could not be distinguished by the 87-base-pair reads and were therefore excluded. Because HLA typing was unavailable for some donors at each locus, only the typed subset was used in association tests. When HLA alleles, especially DR and DQ, strongly co-occurred, attributing TCR associations to individual alleles was difficult. A later analysis found that most CMV-associated TCR beta chains appeared HLA-restricted, with HLA associations seemingly driven largely by CMV exposure. Only TCR beta chains were sequenced in this cohort, and the absence of alpha or paired-chain data limited detectable features. Compared with the approximately 720-donor mean, donors in an Asian-associated ancestry cluster had fewer N-insertions in productive TCRs, according to a later genetic analysis. An association between a missense DCLRE1C variant and V-gene and J-gene trimming of TCR beta chains was found in a later genetic analysis and replicated in an independent cohort. In vitro tests confirmed that three of the cytomegalovirus-associated TCR beta chains recognize cytomegalovirus antigens. In both the original and validation cohorts, the classifier was reported to diagnose cytomegalovirus status with high specificity and sensitivity. The study listed 164 TCR beta chains as associated with cytomegalovirus. According to the authors, the approach could potentially be generalized to other disease states and immunological phenotypes. Roughly uniform sequencing depth across donors was assumed in presence/absence analyses, although this assumption may not hold. Broadly in line with IMGT annotations, most TCR beta V segments showed up in productive rearrangements about 87% or about 30% of the time in an earlier analysis of under 700 of the donors. Several of the top co-occurrence clusters appeared to be linked to parvovirus B19, influenza, CMV and Epstein-Barr virus, according to a later analysis. A further reported finding was that TCR beta sequences accurately predicted the HLA-A and HLA-B alleles for most subjects in the first cohort. A group of highly shared sequence variants was considered likely to be a technical artifact of the sequencing pipeline. Specific HLA alleles were associated with roughly 17,000 TCR beta sequences at a false discovery rate of 0.05 in a later analysis.

Measured from the cysteine to the phenylalanine, the CDR3 is 13 residues long. CDR3 DNA is the only sequence kept; it has 39 bases, read in frame from the first base. CDR1 and CDR2, per the germline V gene, are SNHLY and FYNNEI. The cohort was made up of roughly 670 healthy bone marrow donors. All cohort members were sampled while nominally healthy, although unrecorded immune exposures were likely present. The donor tested CMV seronegative, placing the donor among the 352 seronegative members of the cohort. Every donor gave a peripheral blood sample, and the peripheral blood mononuclear cells from that sample were used for TCR beta sequencing. Genomic DNA was extracted from the blood cell samples with the Qiagen DNeasy Blood Extraction Kit.

This sequence was found in a man in his thirties or forties in good health and CMV-seronegative. The specimen sequenced was PBMCs. The chain joins TRBV2 to TRBJ2-5; the D gene is perhaps TRBD2, from 5 matching bases. The J call may be in error: the DNA end matches TRBJ2-7 better. The nucleotides read TGTGCCAGCAGTGACGAACTAGGGTACGAGCAGTACTTC. Protein translation: CASSDELGYEQYF.